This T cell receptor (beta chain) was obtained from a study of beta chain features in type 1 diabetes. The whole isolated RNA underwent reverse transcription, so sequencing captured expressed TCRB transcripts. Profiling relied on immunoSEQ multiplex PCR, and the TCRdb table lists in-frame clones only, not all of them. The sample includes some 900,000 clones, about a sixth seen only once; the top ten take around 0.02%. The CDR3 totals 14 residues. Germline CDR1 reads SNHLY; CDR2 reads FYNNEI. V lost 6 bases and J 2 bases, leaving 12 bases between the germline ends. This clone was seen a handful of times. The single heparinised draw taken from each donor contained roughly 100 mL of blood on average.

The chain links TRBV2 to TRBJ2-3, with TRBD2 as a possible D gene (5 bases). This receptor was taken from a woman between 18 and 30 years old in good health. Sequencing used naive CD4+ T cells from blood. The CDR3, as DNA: TGTGCCAGCAGAGATGGACTTCACACAGATACGCAGTATTTT. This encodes CASRDGLHTDTQYF.